One T cell receptor beta chain is described in this entry. Its target is not known. These data come from a study of shared clonotypes between healthy human individuals. About the study: A donor's plate count was three for CD4 naive and three for CD4 memory; CD8 naive had two and CD8 memory one.

The assay was immunoSEQ multiplex PCR, and TCRdb's table has in-frame clones only and misses some. The table includes 1.4 million to 1.5 million clones, over 95% detected once. This CDR3 is built from 16 residues. V was cut by 2 bases and J by 2 bases, with 16 bases left in between. Germline-derived CDR1 and CDR2 are KGHSH and LQKENI. Regarding the study as a whole: Only blood was sampled; tissue repertoires likely differ. What rarefaction showed was incomplete sorted-subset sequencing despite large depth. Lower generation probabilities were found for non-shared clonotypes than for those shared by all four donors.

The chain has TRBV18 and TRBJ2-7; D tentatively reads TRBD1 or TRBD2 (5 bases each). This TCR was recovered from a man in his thirties or forties in good health. What was sequenced was naive CD4+ T cells sorted from blood. Subset reported: CD45RA+ positively selected. Here the CDR3 DNA reads TGTGCCAGCTCACCAAGCACGCCGACGGGGCCCTACGAGCAGTACTTC. Encoded protein: CASSPSTPTGPYEQYF.